A single sample is the source of the 5 T cell receptor beta chains below, sequenced in a study of identical twins. TCRdb analysed the 5' RACE reads with MiXCR anew, one entry per CDR3 protein. The data contain 500,000 to 650,000 distinct CDR3 sequences, 20% to 25% of them singletons. These same records also appear under a second study, on yellow fever vaccine responses in identical twins.

The sample taken for sequencing was CD4+ T cells sorted from blood. Source of these receptors: a woman younger than 30 in good health.

Written as DNA, the CDR3 is TGTGCCAGCAAAAACAGAAACGAGCAGTACTTC. The encoded protein is CASKNRNEQYF. V gene TRBV25-1 combines with J gene TRBJ2-7; D gene uncertain. Deletions cut 7 bases from V and 5 bases from J, with 9 bases between. Germline CDR1 is MGHDK and CDR2 is SYGVNS. The CDR3 is made up of 11 amino acids.

V usage is TRBV11-2 and J usage is TRBJ2-7, with no clear D. CDR1 and CDR2 (germline): SGHAT, FQNNGV. The germline V and J ends were trimmed by 5 bases and 6 bases, with 17 bases remaining between them. The CDR3 consists of 14 residues. The CDR3 sequence: CASSHLNIKGEQYF. The CDR3 nucleotides read TGTGCCAGCAGCCATCTAAATATAAAGGGCGAGCAGTACTTC.

There are a few counts of this clonotype. The gene calls are TRBV12-3 or TRBV12-4 and TRBJ2-3; D may be TRBD2 (5 bases). Deletions cut 2 bases from V and 6 bases from J, with 15 bases between. The CDR3 runs 15 residues. CDR3 DNA: TGTGCCAGCAGTTTAAGTTCGGGGAGAGTGGATACGCAGTATTTT. Its translation is CASSLSSGRVDTQYF.

This chain connects TRBV4-1 to TRBJ2-3, with 8 bases identical to TRBD1. The CDR3 loop spans 14 amino acids. Germline CDR1 reads MGHRA; CDR2 reads YSYEKL. The J segment lost 8 bases and the V segment lost 0 bases, leaving 4 bases of the junction unmatched. This CDR3 reads CASSQELQGGTQYF. CDR3 DNA sequence: TGCGCCAGCAGCCAAGAGCTACAGGGGGGTACGCAGTATTTT.

V is TRBV7-2 and J is TRBJ2-7, with 12 bases fitting TRBD2. Germline trimming cut 5 bases from V and 5 bases from J; bases unmatched to any gene: 7. Germline assignment: CDR1 SGHTA and CDR2 FQGNSA. The CDR3 is made up of 15 amino acids. CDR3 in amino acids: CASSNRLAGDDEQYF. CDR3 nucleotide sequence: TGTGCCAGCAGCAACCGACTAGCGGGAGACGACGAGCAGTACTTC.